This T cell receptor beta chain was obtained from a study of T cell repertoires in cytomegalovirus infection. Study overall: Newly reported HLA-C-restricted and thoroughly characterized HLA-B-restricted CMV epitopes were employed. The public TCR beta signatures pointed to both CMV infection and matching HLA type.

TCRdb used MiXCR to reprocess the reads, holding one entry per CDR3 protein. The table has about 770,000 distinct CDR3 sequences, roughly 29% seen once; the top ten hold around 13%. The germline V gene has CDR1 SGHDT and CDR2 YYEEEE. Trimming cost V 5 bases and J 1 base, with 16 bases left between them. The CDR3 runs 15 residues. Details on this clonotype: Its target is not known.

The study, taken as a whole, reports: In two of eight donors, the top clonotype was HLA-C-restricted CMV-specific. Cumulative frequency (of public TCR beta family members) identified carriers of CMV plus the relevant HLA.

The TCR originated in a human donor in good health (CMV status not recorded). Some clones in this sample may be carry-over from other donors' samples. The rearrangement links TRBV5-6 to TRBJ2-7, with no clear D. The sequences come from cultured CD8+ T cells from PBMCs, collected from culture after CMV antigen stimulation. The CDR3 is CASSYRAHPSYEQYV. The CDR3 nucleotides read TGTGCCAGCAGTTACCGGGCCCACCCATCCTACGAGCAGTACGTC.